Included here is one T cell receptor (beta chain) sequence, with context. The source of the sample is a study of blood T cell repertoires in COVID-19. The wider study: Sites in the United States, Italy and Spain provided acute and convalescent COVID-19 samples. Sample material is recorded as cDNA or gDNA derived from T cells, B-cell-depleted T cells, or PBMCs.

Per the original data handling: By means of reference gene primer amplification, nucleated cell counts were estimated. The table came from immunoSEQ multiplex PCR; TCRdb's copy has only in-frame clones and leaves some out. That table supplies the V and J calls and clone size; D and trimming were determined from the DNA. The top ten hold about 2.1% of the sample, which has roughly 250,000 clones, about 88% seen once. The V segment lost 5 bases and the J segment 6 bases; nucleotides outside the gene matches: 13. Germline-derived CDR1 and CDR2 are SEHNR and FQNEAQ (reference sequence). CDR3 length: 16 amino acids.

The sample consisted of peripheral blood. The chain joins TRBV7-9 to TRBJ2-3, with 8 nucleotides matching TRBD2. This clonotype was obtained from a woman aged 40 to 50 who had recovered from COVID-19. The CDR3 sequence: CASSRGGGRLIDTQYF. CDR3 DNA sequence: TGTGCCAGCAGCCGGGGGGGCGGAAGATTGATCGATACGCAGTATTTT.